A selection of T cell receptor beta chains follows, all from one sample in a study of blood T cells in healthy people across ages. A single record per CDR3 protein comes from TCRdb applying MiXCR to the 5' RACE reads. Of about 1.4 million distinct CDR3 sequences listed, roughly 64% are singletons. Sequencing input: blood. All receptors come from a man between 18 and 29 years old in good health. Both conserved end residues are part of each CDR3. Each record gives: clone size, J gene, D gene, V gene, CDR3 protein, CDR3 DNA. A D gene is named only where the DNA matches it firmly. Expanded clones are given a class, and other clones once, few, many or no size at all.

abundance: few
j_gene: TRBJ1-2
d_gene: TRBD1
v_gene: TRBV15
CDR3aa: CATSRGQPEYGYTF
CDR3nt: TGTGCCACCAGCAGGGGACAGCCAGAATATGGCTACACCTTC

abundance: -
j_gene: TRBJ2-3
d_gene: TRBD2
v_gene: TRBV5-1
CDR3aa: CASSLVRTSGTDTQYF
CDR3nt: TGCGCCAGCAGCTTGGTTCGGACTAGCGGCACAGATACGCAGTATTTT

abundance: few
j_gene: TRBJ2-1
d_gene: -
v_gene: TRBV4-1
CDR3aa: CASSQDEGSGNEQFF
CDR3nt: TGCGCCAGCAGCCAAGATGAGGGATCGGGCAATGAGCAGTTCTTC

abundance: -
j_gene: TRBJ2-5
d_gene: -
v_gene: TRBV10-3
CDR3aa: CAISDIGGETQYF
CDR3nt: TGTGCCATCAGTGATATAGGGGGAGAGACCCAGTACTTC

abundance: -
j_gene: TRBJ1-1
d_gene: -
v_gene: TRBV2
CDR3aa: CASSEAFLGGWGTEAFF
CDR3nt: TGTGCCAGCAGTGAAGCTTTTCTCGGGGGTTGGGGCACTGAAGCTTTCTTT

abundance: -
j_gene: TRBJ2-1
d_gene: -
v_gene: TRBV6-1
CDR3aa: CASDVRRQGVWLGNEQFF
CDR3nt: TGTGCCAGCGACGTACGGAGGCAGGGAGTATGGCTAGGCAATGAGCAGTTCTTC

abundance: -
j_gene: TRBJ1-2
d_gene: -
v_gene: TRBV20-1
CDR3aa: CSARGYWLRNYGYTF
CDR3nt: TGCAGTGCTAGAGGGTACTGGCTTCGGAACTATGGCTACACCTTC

abundance: -
j_gene: TRBJ1-2
d_gene: -
v_gene: TRBV7-9
CDR3aa: CASSQTTLEGYTF
CDR3nt: TGTGCCAGCAGCCAGACTACCTTGGAGGGCTACACCTTC

abundance: few
j_gene: TRBJ2-7
d_gene: -
v_gene: TRBV7-9
CDR3aa: CASSSPDPDTNYEQYF
CDR3nt: TGTGCCAGCAGCTCTCCGGACCCGGACACGAACTACGAGCAGTACTTC

abundance: -
j_gene: TRBJ2-1
d_gene: TRBD1
v_gene: TRBV12-3/TRBV12-4
CDR3aa: CASSPWDRGRDEQFF
CDR3nt: TGTGCCAGCAGTCCCTGGGACAGGGGGAGGGATGAGCAGTTCTTC

abundance: -
j_gene: TRBJ1-6
d_gene: TRBD1
v_gene: TRBV3-1
CDR3aa: CASSQDLPTGTGLISSPLHF
CDR3nt: TGTGCCAGCAGCCAAGATCTCCCAACCGGGACAGGGCTGATTAGTTCACCCCTCCACTTT

abundance: few
j_gene: TRBJ1-4
d_gene: TRBD1
v_gene: TRBV27
CDR3aa: CASSLEGQPNEKLFF
CDR3nt: TGTGCCAGCAGTTTAGAGGGACAGCCTAATGAAAAACTGTTTTTT

abundance: -
j_gene: TRBJ1-4
d_gene: TRBD1
v_gene: TRBV15
CDR3aa: CATSNSGGTNEKLFF
CDR3nt: TGTGCCACCAGCAATTCAGGGGGGACTAATGAAAAACTGTTTTTT

abundance: -
j_gene: TRBJ1-2
d_gene: -
v_gene: TRBV7-2
CDR3aa: CASSPRGLTNYGYTF
CDR3nt: TGTGCCAGCAGCCCCCGGGGACTAACAAACTATGGCTACACCTTC

abundance: -
j_gene: TRBJ2-3
d_gene: -
v_gene: TRBV5-5
CDR3aa: CASSTTGRNTQYF
CDR3nt: TGTGCCAGCAGCACCACAGGGAGAAATACGCAGTATTTT

abundance: -
j_gene: TRBJ2-7
d_gene: TRBD2
v_gene: TRBV7-2
CDR3aa: CASSLERGGPYEQYF
CDR3nt: TGTGCCAGCAGCTTAGAGCGGGGTGGGCCCTACGAGCAGTACTTC

abundance: once
j_gene: TRBJ1-4
d_gene: -
v_gene: TRBV7-9
CDR3aa: CASSLRQVSREKLFF
CDR3nt: TGTGCCAGCAGCTTACGACAGGTTTCCCGGGAAAAACTGTTTTTT

abundance: once
j_gene: TRBJ2-3
d_gene: TRBD1
v_gene: TRBV5-8
CDR3aa: CASRPQGVADTQYF
CDR3nt: TGTGCCAGCCGCCCACAGGGGGTGGCGGATACGCAGTATTTT

abundance: -
j_gene: TRBJ2-1
d_gene: TRBD2
v_gene: TRBV7-2
CDR3aa: CASSLGGAGGYNEQFF
CDR3nt: TGTGCCAGCAGCTTAGGCGGAGCGGGGGGGTACAATGAGCAGTTCTTC

abundance: -
j_gene: TRBJ2-3
d_gene: -
v_gene: TRBV10-2
CDR3aa: CASYEGGTDTQYF
CDR3nt: TGCGCCAGTTACGAGGGGGGGACAGATACGCAGTATTTT

abundance: once
j_gene: TRBJ2-7
d_gene: -
v_gene: TRBV3-1
CDR3aa: CASSQDDRDYEQYF
CDR3nt: TGTGCCAGCAGCCAAGATGACCGAGACTACGAGCAGTACTTC

abundance: -
j_gene: TRBJ2-7
d_gene: -
v_gene: TRBV5-1
CDR3aa: CASSLTGTQDYEQYF
CDR3nt: TGCGCCAGCAGCTTGACCGGGACTCAAGACTACGAGCAGTACTTC

abundance: -
j_gene: TRBJ2-1
d_gene: -
v_gene: TRBV3-1
CDR3aa: CASARSGDTYNEQFF
CDR3nt: TGTGCCAGCGCCCGAAGCGGGGACACCTACAATGAGCAGTTCTTC

abundance: -
j_gene: TRBJ2-1
d_gene: TRBD2
v_gene: TRBV20-1
CDR3aa: CSARLSGGVNEQFF
CDR3nt: TGCAGTGCTAGACTTAGCGGGGGGGTGAATGAGCAGTTCTTC